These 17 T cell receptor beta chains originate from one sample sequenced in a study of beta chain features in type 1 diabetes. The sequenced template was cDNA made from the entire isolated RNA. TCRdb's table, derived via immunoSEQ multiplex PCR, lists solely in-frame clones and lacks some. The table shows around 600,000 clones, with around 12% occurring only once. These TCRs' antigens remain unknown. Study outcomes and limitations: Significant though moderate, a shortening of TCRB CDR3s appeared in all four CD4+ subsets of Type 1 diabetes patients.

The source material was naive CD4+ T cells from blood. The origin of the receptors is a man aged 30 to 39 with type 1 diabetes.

The CDR3 DNA is TGCAGCGCTCACCACCGGGACCGCACAGATACGCAGTATTTT. This encodes CSAHHRDRTDTQYF. The chain joins TRBV29-1 to TRBJ2-3; D may correspond to TRBD1 or TRBD2 (5 bases each). The V end was cut by 7 bases, the J end by 1 base, with 15 bases between. This CDR3 comprises 14 residues. Germline lookup yields CDR1 SQVTM and CDR2 ANQGSEA.

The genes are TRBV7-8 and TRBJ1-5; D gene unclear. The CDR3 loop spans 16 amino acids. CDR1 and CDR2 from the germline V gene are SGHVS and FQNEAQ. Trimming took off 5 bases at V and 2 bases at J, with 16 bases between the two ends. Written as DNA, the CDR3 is TGTGCCAGCAGCCAGGATAGACAAGGGCGCAATCAGCCCCAGCATTTT. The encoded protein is CASSQDRQGRNQPQHF.

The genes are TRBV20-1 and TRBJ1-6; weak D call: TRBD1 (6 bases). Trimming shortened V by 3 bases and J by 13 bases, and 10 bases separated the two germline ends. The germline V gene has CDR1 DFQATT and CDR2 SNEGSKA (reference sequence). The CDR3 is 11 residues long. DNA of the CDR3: TGCAGTGCTAGCCGGGGGGCTCCCCTCCACTTT. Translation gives CSASRGAPLHF.

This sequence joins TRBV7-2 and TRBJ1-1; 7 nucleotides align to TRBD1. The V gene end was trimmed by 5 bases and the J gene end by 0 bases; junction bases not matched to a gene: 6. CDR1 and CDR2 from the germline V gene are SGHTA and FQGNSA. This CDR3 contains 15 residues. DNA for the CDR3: TGTGCCAGCAGCCCGCGACAGGGCTTGAACACTGAAGCTTTCTTT. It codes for CASSPRQGLNTEAFF.

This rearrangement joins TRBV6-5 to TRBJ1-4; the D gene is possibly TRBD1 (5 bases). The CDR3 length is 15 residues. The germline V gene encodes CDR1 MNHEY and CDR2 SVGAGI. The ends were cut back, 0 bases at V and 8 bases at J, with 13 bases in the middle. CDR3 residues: CASSYSQGLGEKLFF. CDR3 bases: TGTGCCAGCAGTTACTCCCAGGGTTTAGGGGAAAAACTGTTTTTT.

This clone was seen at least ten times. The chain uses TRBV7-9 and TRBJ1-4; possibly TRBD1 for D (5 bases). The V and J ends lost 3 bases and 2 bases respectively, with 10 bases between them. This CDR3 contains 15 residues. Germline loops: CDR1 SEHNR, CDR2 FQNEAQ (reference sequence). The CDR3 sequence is CASSLMGPTNEKLFF. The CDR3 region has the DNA TGTGCCAGCAGCTTGATGGGGCCGACTAATGAAAAACTGTTTTTT.

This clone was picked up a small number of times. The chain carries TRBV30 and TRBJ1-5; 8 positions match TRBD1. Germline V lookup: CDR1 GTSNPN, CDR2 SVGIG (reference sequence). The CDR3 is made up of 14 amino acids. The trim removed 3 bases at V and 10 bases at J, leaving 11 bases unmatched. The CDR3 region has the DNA TGTGCCTGGAGCGCAGGGACAGGAGCTCAACCCCAGCATTTT. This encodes CAWSAGTGAQPQHF.

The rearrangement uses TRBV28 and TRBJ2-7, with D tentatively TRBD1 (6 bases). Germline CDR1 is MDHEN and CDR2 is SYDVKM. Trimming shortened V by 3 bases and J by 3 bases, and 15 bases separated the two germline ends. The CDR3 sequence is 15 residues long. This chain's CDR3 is CASSFGWQGFYEQYF. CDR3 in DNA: TGTGCCAGCAGTTTCGGTTGGCAGGGGTTCTACGAGCAGTACTTC.

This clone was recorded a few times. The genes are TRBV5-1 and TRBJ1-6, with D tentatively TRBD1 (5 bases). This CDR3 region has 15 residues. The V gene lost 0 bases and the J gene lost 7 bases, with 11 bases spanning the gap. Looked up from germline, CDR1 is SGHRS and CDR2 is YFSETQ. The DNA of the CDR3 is TGCGCCAGCAGCTTGGAACCAGGGATGAATTCACCCCTCCACTTT. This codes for CASSLEPGMNSPLHF.

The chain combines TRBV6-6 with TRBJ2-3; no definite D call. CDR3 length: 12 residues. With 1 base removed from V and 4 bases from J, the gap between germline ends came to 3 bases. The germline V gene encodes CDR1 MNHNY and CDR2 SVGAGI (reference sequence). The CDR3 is CASSYLADTQYF. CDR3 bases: TGTGCCAGCAGTTACTTGGCAGATACGCAGTATTTT.

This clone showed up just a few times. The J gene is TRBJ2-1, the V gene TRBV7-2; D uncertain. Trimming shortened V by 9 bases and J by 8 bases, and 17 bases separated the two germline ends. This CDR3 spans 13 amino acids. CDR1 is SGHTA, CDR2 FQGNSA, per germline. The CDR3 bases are TGTGCCAGTTCCGTCCCCAACGTGGATGAGCAGTTCTTC. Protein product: CASSVPNVDEQFF. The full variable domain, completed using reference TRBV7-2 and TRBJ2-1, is GAGVSQSPSNKVTEKGKDVELRCDPISGHTALYWYRQSLGQGLEFLIYFQGNSAPDKSGLPSDRFSAERTGGSVSTLTIQRTQQEDSAVYLCASSVPNVDEQFFGPGTRLTVL.

CDR3 DNA: TGCAGCGTCCTAGGACAGTTGGGTTATGGCTACACCTTC. Translation gives CSVLGQLGYGYTF. The chain uses TRBV29-1 and TRBJ1-2, with a tentative D call TRBD1 (6 bases). The CDR3 spans 13 residues. V lost 6 bases and J lost 5, with 16 bases in between. Germline assignment: CDR1 SQVTM and CDR2 ANQGSEA.

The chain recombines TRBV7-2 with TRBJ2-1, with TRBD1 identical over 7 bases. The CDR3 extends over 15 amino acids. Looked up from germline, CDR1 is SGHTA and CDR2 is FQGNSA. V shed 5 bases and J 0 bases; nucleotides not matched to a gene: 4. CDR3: CASSQDRPSYNEQFF. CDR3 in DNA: TGTGCCAGCAGCCAGGACAGGCCCTCCTACAATGAGCAGTTCTTC.

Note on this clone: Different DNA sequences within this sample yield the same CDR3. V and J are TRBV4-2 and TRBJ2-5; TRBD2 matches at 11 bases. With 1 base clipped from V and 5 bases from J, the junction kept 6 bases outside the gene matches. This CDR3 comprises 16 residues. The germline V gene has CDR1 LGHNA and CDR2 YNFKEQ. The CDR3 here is CASSQGRLAGQETQYF. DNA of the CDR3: TGTGCCAGCAGCCAAGGCCGACTAGCGGGGCAGGAGACCCAGTACTTC.

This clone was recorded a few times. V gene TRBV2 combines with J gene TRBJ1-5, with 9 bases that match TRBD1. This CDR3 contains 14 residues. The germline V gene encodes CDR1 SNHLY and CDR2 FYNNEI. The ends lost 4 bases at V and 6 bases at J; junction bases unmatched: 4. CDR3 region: CASSGTGASQPQHF. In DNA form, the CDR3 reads TGTGCCAGCAGTGGGACAGGGGCAAGTCAGCCCCAGCATTTT.

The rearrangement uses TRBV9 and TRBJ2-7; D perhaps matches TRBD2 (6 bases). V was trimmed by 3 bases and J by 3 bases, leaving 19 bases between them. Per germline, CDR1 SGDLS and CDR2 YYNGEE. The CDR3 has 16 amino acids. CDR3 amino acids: CASSGDMVGGYYEQYF. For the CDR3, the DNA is TGTGCCAGCAGCGGAGACATGGTGGGAGGCTACTACGAGCAGTACTTC.

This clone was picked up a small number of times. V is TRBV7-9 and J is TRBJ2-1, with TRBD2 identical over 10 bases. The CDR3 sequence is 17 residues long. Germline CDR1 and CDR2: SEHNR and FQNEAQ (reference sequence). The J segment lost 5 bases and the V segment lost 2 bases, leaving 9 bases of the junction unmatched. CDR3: CASSLRFGTSVHNEQFF. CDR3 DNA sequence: TGTGCCAGCAGCTTAAGATTCGGGACTAGCGTTCACAATGAGCAGTTCTTC.